This T cell receptor beta chain was sequenced in a study of T cell repertoires in cytomegalovirus infection (dated by TCRdb to between 2019 and 2020). General notes on the study: Peptide stimulations targeted recently identified HLA-C-restricted CMV epitopes, whose presentation resists viral immunomodulation, together with well-studied HLA-B-restricted epitopes. Donor HLA type was relevant to the analysis, because carriage of CMV infection together with the matching HLA type was indicated by public TCR beta signatures. Study-level results and caveats: The ex vivo response was dominated by HLA-C-restricted CMV-specific TCR beta clonotypes, which also provided the single most frequent clonotype in two of eight donors. In both this cohort and an independent roughly 330-donor cohort, the cumulative frequency of public TCR beta family members distinguished carriers of CMV infection plus the relevant HLA type.

Comments on this clonotype: Its antigen has not been determined. Base qualities are not recorded, but no much larger clone differs from it by a single base.

TCRdb shows the sequencer as Illumina HiSeq 1500. TCRdb handled the public reads itself, with Q25 trimming in fastp and clone calling in MiXCR, and kept productive beta chains. Records with the same CDR3 protein are collapsed into one entry carrying the most frequent genes and DNA. In this sample the table shows around 900,000 distinct CDR3 sequences, around 32% of which occur a single time. Under 15% of the sample is in the top ten clones. Per the publication, the treatment or condition label means: in vitro stimulation with specific CMV peptide epitopes to enrich CMV-specific T cells. V is cut back by 2 bases and J by 8 bases, with 9 bases in the junction unmatched. The germline V gene (reference sequence) specifies SGHNT as CDR1 and YYREEE as CDR2. From its cysteine to its phenylalanine, the CDR3 spans 14 amino acids. Only CDR3 DNA is held: 42 bases, read in frame from base 1.

The chain was built from TRBV5-4 and TRBJ1-1, and TRBD1 aligns with 7 junction nucleotides. The sequence came from a human donor in good health (CMV status not recorded). Some clones in this sample may be carry-over from other donors' samples. The source material was cultured CD8+ T cells from PBMCs, sampled from culture after CMV antigen stimulation. This receptor has the CDR3 CASSFKGPGGEAFF. The DNA reads as follows: TGTGCCAGCAGCTTCAAGGGTCCAGGGGGGGAAGCTTTCTTT.